The 10 T cell receptor beta chains reported below all come from one sample, sequenced in a study of blood T cell repertoires in COVID-19 (TCRdb year 2020). The library was produced with the immunoSEQ multiplex PCR assay. TCRdb's version of the immuneACCESS table is confined to in-frame rearrangements and falls short of the full clone set. An unresolved V gene accounts for under half of the shortfall where checked; the remainder is of unknown origin. In all, the sample holds approximately 280,000 clones, and approximately 85% of those were seen once. Jointly, the top ten make up 9.5% to 12% of the sample. Input material: peripheral blood. These TCRs come from a woman between 65 and 79 years old with acute or convalescent COVID-19.

V gene TRBV27 combines with J gene TRBJ2-4; 8 bases map to TRBD1. Trimming took 5 bases from V and 8 from J; bases not matched to a gene: 8. Germline V gene sequence: CDR1 MNHEY, CDR2 SMNVEV (reference sequence). CDR3 length: 14 residues. The CDR3 spells CASSLGQGLYIQYF. CDR3 DNA: TGTGCCAGCAGTCTCGGACAGGGACTTTACATTCAGTACTTC.

The V gene is TRBV7-8, the J gene TRBJ1-2; no clear D. This CDR3 is built from 13 residues. Germline V CDR1 and CDR2: SGHVS, FQNEAQ. V shed 1 base and J shed 8 bases, with 11 bases lying between them. Here the CDR3 reads CASSLGRVEGYTF. CDR3 DNA sequence: TGTGCCAGCAGCTTAGGACGGGTGGAGGGCTACACCTTC.

The chain uses TRBV3-1 (or the pseudogene TRBV3-2) and TRBJ2-5; TRBD2 aligns across 8 bases. This CDR3 has 17 amino acids. CDR1 LGHDT and CDR2 YNNKEL come from the germline V gene (reference sequence). Trimming removed 4 bases from V and 2 bases from J; junction bases left unmatched: 12. The CDR3, as DNA: TGTGCCAGCAGCCCACTGGGGGCGGCGGGGGGTCAAGAGACCCAGTACTTC. Encoded protein: CASSPLGAAGGQETQYF.

The rearrangement joins TRBV10-3 to TRBJ1-2; 9 bases are shared with TRBD1. This CDR3 has 13 residues. The germline CDR1 and CDR2 sequences are ENHRY and SYGVKD. With V trimmed by 8 bases and J by 8 bases, 9 bases remained unmatched. CDR3 nucleotides: TGTGCCATCTGGGACAGGGTACGGCGGGGCTACACCTTC. Translated: CAIWDRVRRGYTF.

The J gene is TRBJ2-1, the V gene TRBV2, with no clear D. V was pared by 3 bases and J by 3 bases, with 9 bases between. The CDR3 sequence is 14 residues long. Per the germline V gene, CDR1 is SNHLY and CDR2 is FYNNEI. This chain's CDR3 is CASSDRLIYNEQFF. DNA for the CDR3: TGTGCCAGCAGTGATCGACTGATCTACAATGAGCAGTTCTTC.

The rearrangement joins TRBV2 to TRBJ2-7; D not resolved. The CDR3 sequence is 12 residues long. V lost 5 bases, J lost 3 bases, and 8 bases lay in between. Germline lookup yields CDR1 SNHLY and CDR2 FYNNEI. This CDR3 is CASSLRSYEQYF. Written as DNA, the CDR3 is TGTGCCAGCAGTCTTAGGAGCTACGAGCAGTACTTC. The full variable domain, completed using reference TRBV2 and TRBJ2-7, is EPEVTQTPSHQVTQMGQEVILRCVPISNHLYFYWYRQILGQKVEFLVSFYNNEISEKSEIFDDQFSVERPDGSNFTLKIRSTKLEDSAMYFCASSLRSYEQYFGPGTRLTVT.

V and J are TRBV5-1 and TRBJ2-7; TRBD1 matches at 8 bases. Per germline, CDR1 SGHRS and CDR2 YFSETQ. The CDR3 runs to 14 residues. Trimming at V came to 5 bases and at J to 6 bases, leaving 10 bases not matched to a gene. The CDR3 sequence: CASSIRPGGIEQYF. The CDR3 nucleotides read TGCGCCAGCAGTATAAGGCCAGGGGGCATCGAGCAGTACTTC. The full variable domain, completed using reference TRBV5-1 and TRBJ2-7, is KAGVTQTPRYLIKTRGQQVTLSCSPISGHRSVSWYQQTPGQGLQFLFEYFSETQRNKGNFPGRFSGRQFSNSRSEMNVSTLELGDSALYLCASSIRPGGIEQYFGPGTRLTVT.

The chain combines TRBV6-2 or TRBV6-3 with TRBJ2-7, with 8 bases lining up with TRBD2. Germline trimming cut 4 bases from V and 1 base from J; bases unmatched to any gene: 9. This CDR3 spans 16 amino acids. CDR1 and CDR2 (germline): MNHEY, SVGEGT. CDR3 in DNA: TGTGCCAGCAGTTTTTCGGGTAGCGGGGTTTCCTACGAGCAGTACTTC. This sequence encodes CASSFSGSGVSYEQYF.

The chain links TRBV11-2 to TRBJ2-2; the match to TRBD1 covers 10 bases. Germline lookup yields CDR1 SGHAT and CDR2 FQNNGV. The CDR3 contains 15 residues. J gave up 4 bases and V 3 bases, and 2 bases lay outside the gene matches. CDR3 DNA sequence: TGTGCCAGCAGCTTTCGGACAGGGGGCACCGGGGAGCTGTTTTTT. Its protein product is CASSFRTGGTGELFF. The variable domain in full, with the rest retrieved from reference TRBV11-2 and TRBJ2-2, is EAGVAQSPRYKIIEKRQSVAFWCNPISGHATLYWYQQILGQGPKLLIQFQNNGVVDDSQLPKDRFSAERLKGVDSTLKIQPAKLEDSAVYLCASSFRTGGTGELFFGEGSRLTVL.

This clone was detected only a few times. The chain recombines TRBV3-1 (or the pseudogene TRBV3-2) with TRBJ2-3; D is possibly TRBD1 (5 bases). Trimming took off 0 bases at V and 1 base at J, with 5 bases between the two ends. In germline, CDR1 is LGHDT, CDR2 YNNKEL (reference sequence). CDR3 length: 14 residues. The CDR3 sequence is CASSQEGGTDTQYF. In DNA, the CDR3 is TGTGCCAGCAGCCAAGAAGGGGGCACAGATACGCAGTATTTT.